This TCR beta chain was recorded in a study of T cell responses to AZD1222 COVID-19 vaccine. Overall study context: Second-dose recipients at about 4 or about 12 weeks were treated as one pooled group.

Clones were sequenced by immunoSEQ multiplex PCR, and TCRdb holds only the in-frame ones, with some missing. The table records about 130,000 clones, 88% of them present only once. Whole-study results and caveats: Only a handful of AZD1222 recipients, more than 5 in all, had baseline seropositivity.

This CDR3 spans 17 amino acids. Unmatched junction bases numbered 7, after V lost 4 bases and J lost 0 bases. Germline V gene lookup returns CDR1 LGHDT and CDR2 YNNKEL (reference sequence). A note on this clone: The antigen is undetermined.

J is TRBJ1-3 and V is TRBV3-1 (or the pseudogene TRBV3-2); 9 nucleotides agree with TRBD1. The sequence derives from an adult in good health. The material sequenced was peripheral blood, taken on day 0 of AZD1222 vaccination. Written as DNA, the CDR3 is TGTGCCAGCAGCCCCCCGGGACAGGGTATCTCTGGAAACACCATATATTTT. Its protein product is CASSPPGQGISGNTIYF.